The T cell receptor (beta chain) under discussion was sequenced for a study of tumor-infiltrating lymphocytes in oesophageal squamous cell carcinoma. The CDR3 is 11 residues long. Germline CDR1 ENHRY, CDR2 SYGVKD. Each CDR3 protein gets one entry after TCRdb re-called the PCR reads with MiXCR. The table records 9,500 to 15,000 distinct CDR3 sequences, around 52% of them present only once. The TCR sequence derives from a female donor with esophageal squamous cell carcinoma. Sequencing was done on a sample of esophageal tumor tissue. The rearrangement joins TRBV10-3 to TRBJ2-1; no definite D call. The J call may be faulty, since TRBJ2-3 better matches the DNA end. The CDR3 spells CAISAQDTQYF. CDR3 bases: TGTGCCATCAGTGCGCAGGATACGCAGTATTTT.